This section outlines one T cell receptor (beta chain) sequence together with its context. This entry is derived from a study of blood T cell repertoires in COVID-19. Study information: The cDNA or gDNA used as material had been derived from T cells, B-cell-depleted T cells, or PBMCs.

Assay used: immunoSEQ multiplex PCR; TCRdb lists only in-frame clones, some missing. The sample comprises 120,000 to 150,000 clones, approximately 88% of which are singletons, and approximately 1.2% rests with the top ten. Trimming left V 1 base short and J 0 bases short, with 10 bases between. The CDR3 extends over 15 amino acids. Germline V gives CDR1 LNHDA, CDR2 SQIVND (reference sequence). Those who participated ranged in age from about 18 to 89 years and resided in approximately 23 US areas. Clinical history reported by participants formed the basis on which cohorts were assigned. This receptor was identified in a woman in her 30s with acute COVID-19. The sequenced material came from PBMCs or T cells enriched from blood (not recorded which). V and J are TRBV19 and TRBJ2-7; D is unclear. The CDR3 here is CASSIGARSSYEQYF. CDR3 sequence (DNA): TGTGCCAGTAGTATAGGCGCGAGGAGCTCCTACGAGCAGTACTTC.